This passage covers 7 T cell receptor beta chains from one sample sequenced in a study of Graves' ophthalmopathy and Graves' hyperthyroidism. For repertoire sequencing, the TCR beta CDR3 regions were amplified from RNA transcripts. Second-round multiplex PCR followed a first-round RT-PCR using HTBI primers. In TCRdb, the multiplex PCR reads were re-called with MiXCR into one record per CDR3 protein. Among about 660,000 distinct CDR3 sequences listed, 35% to 45% were seen once. Sample: peripheral blood. All receptors come from an adult man with Graves' ophthalmopathy.

This clonotype appeared many times. V is TRBV29-1 and J is TRBJ2-7; D ambiguous. The CDR3 covers 12 residues. CDR1 is SQVTM and CDR2 is ANQGSEA in the germline V gene. DNA for the CDR3: TGCACCATCCCCAGAATCCACTACGAGCAGTACTTC. Translated, it gives CTIPRIHYEQYF.

This clonotype occurred many times. The chain recombines TRBV9 with TRBJ1-5, with D hard to call. The CDR3 totals 13 residues. Germline CDR1 SGDLS, CDR2 YYNGEE. Deletions cut 1 base from V and 7 bases from J, with 9 bases between. In nucleotides, the CDR3 is TGTGCCAGCAGCGTATCCCCCTCCCAGCCCCAGCATTTT. Its translation: CASSVSPSQPQHF.

This chain links TRBV29-1 with TRBJ1-1, with D perhaps TRBD1 (5 bases). Germline-derived CDR1 and CDR2 are SQVTM and ANQGSEA. The germline V and J ends were trimmed by 3 bases and 1 base, with 9 bases remaining between them. The CDR3 is made up of 13 amino acids. CDR3 region: CSVDGGGNTEAFF. CDR3 nucleotides: TGCAGCGTTGACGGCGGGGGGAACACTGAAGCTTTCTTT. The variable domain in full, completed from reference TRBV29-1 and TRBJ1-1, reads SAVISQKPSRDICQRGTSLTIQCQVDSQVTMMFWYRQQPGQSLTLIATANQGSEATYESGFVIDKFPISRPNLTFSTLTVSNMSPEDSSIYLCSVDGGGNTEAFFGQGTRLTVV.

This clonotype was observed at least ten times. The rearrangement joins TRBV25-1 to TRBJ1-5; D remains unclear. There are 15 residues in the CDR3. Germline V gene data show CDR1 as MGHDK and CDR2 as SYGVNS. The V end was cut by 3 bases, the J end by 0 bases, with 9 bases between. The CDR3 spells CASSEFRNSNQPQHF. Written as DNA, the CDR3 is TGTGCCAGCAGTGAGTTCAGGAATAGCAATCAGCCCCAGCATTTT. Based on the CDR3 plus reference TRBV25-1 and TRBJ1-5, the full variable domain is EADIYQTPRYLVIGTGKKITLECSQTMGHDKMYWYQQDPGMELHLIHYSYGVNSTEKGDLSSESTVSRIRTEHFPLTLESARPSHTSQYLCASSEFRNSNQPQHFGDGTRLSIL.

This clonotype was seen more than once but under ten times. This rearrangement joins TRBV5-1 to TRBJ1-5; D unresolved. Germline CDR1 SGHRS, CDR2 YFSETQ. V lost 0 bases and J 1 base, leaving 8 bases between the germline ends. The length of the CDR3 is 15 residues. CDR3 nucleotides: TGCGCCAGCAGCTTGGACAGTCCAAGCAATCAGCCCCAGCATTTT. Translation gives CASSLDSPSNQPQHF. Variable domain in full (rest from reference TRBV5-1 and TRBJ1-5): KAGVTQTPRYLIKTRGQQVTLSCSPISGHRSVSWYQQTPGQGLQFLFEYFSETQRNKGNFPGRFSGRQFSNSRSEMNVSTLELGDSALYLCASSLDSPSNQPQHFGDGTRLSIL.

This clonotype was seen a few times. Mismatch with germline at one junction end may stem from a read error. The V gene is TRBV25-1, the J gene TRBJ1-4; 10 bases fit TRBD1. Germline CDR1 reads MGHDK; CDR2 reads SYGVNS. CDR3 length: 16 residues. The CDR3 DNA follows: TGCGCCAGCAGCCAAGGGGAGGGACAGGGGCGCGAAAAACTGTTTTTT. This codes for CASSQGEGQGREKLFF.

This clonotype has a count of ten or more. The chain couples TRBV7-9 to TRBJ2-7, with unresolved D. Germline V lookup: CDR1 SEHNR, CDR2 FQNEAQ (reference sequence). CDR3 length: 13 residues. V was clipped by 1 base and J by 3 bases, with 7 bases between them. CDR3 loop: CASSLGKDYEQYF. DNA of the CDR3: TGTGCCAGCAGCTTAGGTAAGGACTACGAGCAGTACTTC.